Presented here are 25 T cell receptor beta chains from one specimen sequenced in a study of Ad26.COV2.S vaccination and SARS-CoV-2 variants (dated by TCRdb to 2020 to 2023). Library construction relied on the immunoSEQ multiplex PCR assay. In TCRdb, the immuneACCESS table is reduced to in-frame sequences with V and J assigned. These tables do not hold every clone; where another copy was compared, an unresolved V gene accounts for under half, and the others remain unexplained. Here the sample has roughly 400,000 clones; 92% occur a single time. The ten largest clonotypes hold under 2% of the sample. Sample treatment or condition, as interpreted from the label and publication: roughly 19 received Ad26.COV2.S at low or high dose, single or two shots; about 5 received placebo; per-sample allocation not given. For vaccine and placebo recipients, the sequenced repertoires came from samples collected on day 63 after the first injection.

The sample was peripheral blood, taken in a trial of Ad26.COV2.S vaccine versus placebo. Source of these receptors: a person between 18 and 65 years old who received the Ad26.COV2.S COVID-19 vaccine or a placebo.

CDR3 nucleotide sequence: TGTGCCACCAGTGATTTGAATGGCTACACCTTC. Amino acids: CATSDLNGYTF. This chain uses TRBV24-1 with TRBJ1-2, with no clear D. CDR1 and CDR2 (germline): KGHDR, SFDVKD. The CDR3 is made up of 11 amino acids. V was trimmed by 0 bases and J by 6 bases, leaving 1 base between them.

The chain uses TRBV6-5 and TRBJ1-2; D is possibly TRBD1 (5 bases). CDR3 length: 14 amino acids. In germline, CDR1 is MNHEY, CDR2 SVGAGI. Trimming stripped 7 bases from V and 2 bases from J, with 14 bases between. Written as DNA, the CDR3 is TGTGCCAGCAAGGGAAGGGGACTAAACTATGGCTACACCTTC. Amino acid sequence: CASKGRGLNYGYTF.

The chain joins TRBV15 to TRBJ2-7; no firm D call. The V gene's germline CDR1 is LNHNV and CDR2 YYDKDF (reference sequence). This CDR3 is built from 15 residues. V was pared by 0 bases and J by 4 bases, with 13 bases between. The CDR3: CATSRDPGRVYEQYF. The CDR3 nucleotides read TGTGCCACCAGCAGAGATCCCGGCAGAGTATACGAGCAGTACTTC.

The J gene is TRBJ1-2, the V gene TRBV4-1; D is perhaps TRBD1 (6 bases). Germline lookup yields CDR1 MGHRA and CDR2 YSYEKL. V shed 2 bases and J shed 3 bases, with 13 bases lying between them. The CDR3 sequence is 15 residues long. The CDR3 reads CASSQSRGADYGYTF. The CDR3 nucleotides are TGCGCCAGCAGCCAAAGCCGGGGGGCGGACTATGGCTACACCTTC.

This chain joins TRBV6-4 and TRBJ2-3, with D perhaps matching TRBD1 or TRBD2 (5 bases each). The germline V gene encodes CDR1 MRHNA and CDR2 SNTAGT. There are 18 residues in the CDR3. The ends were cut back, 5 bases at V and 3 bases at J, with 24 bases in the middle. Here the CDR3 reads CASSFSLRLGDGTDTQYF. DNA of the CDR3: TGTGCCAGCAGTTTTTCTCTGCGGTTGGGGGACGGGACAGATACGCAGTATTTT.

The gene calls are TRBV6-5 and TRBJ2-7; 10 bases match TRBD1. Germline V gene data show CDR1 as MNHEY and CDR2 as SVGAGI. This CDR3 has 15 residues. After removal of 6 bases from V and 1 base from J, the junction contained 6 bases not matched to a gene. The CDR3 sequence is CASRTDRGLSYEQYF. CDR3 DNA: TGTGCCAGCAGGACAGACAGGGGGCTGTCCTACGAGCAGTACTTC.

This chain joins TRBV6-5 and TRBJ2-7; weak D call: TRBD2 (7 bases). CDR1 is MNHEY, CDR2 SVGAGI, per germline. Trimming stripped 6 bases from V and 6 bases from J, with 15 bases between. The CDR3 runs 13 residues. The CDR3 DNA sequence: TGTGCCAGCAGGAAAGGGGGGGCCGGCGAGCAGTACTTC. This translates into CASRKGGAGEQYF.

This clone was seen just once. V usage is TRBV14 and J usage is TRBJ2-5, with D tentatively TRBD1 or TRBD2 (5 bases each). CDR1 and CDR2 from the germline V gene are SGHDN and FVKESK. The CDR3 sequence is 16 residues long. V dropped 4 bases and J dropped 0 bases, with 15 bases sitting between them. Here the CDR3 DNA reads TGTGCCAGCAGCCGAGGGGACCGATCGTACCAAGAGACCCAGTACTTC. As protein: CASSRGDRSYQETQYF.

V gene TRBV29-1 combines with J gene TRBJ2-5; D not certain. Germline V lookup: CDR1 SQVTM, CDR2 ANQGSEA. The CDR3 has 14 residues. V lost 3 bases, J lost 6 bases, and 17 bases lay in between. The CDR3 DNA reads TGCAGCGTTGATGAATCGGCAAGTAGGAAGACCCAGTACTTC. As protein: CSVDESASRKTQYF.

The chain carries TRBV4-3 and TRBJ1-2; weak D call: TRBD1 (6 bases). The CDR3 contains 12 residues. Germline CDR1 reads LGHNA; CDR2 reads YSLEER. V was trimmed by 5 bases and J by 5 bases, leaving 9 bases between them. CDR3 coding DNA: TGCGCCAGCAGCTCGACAGGTTATGGCTACACCTTC. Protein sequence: CASSSTGYGYTF.

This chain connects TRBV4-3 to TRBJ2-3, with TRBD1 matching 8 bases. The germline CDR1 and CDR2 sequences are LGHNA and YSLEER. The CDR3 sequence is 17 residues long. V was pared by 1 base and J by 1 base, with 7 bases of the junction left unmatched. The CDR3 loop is CASSQGIPGQGTDTQYF. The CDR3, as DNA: TGCGCCAGCAGCCAAGGAATACCGGGACAGGGCACAGATACGCAGTATTTT.

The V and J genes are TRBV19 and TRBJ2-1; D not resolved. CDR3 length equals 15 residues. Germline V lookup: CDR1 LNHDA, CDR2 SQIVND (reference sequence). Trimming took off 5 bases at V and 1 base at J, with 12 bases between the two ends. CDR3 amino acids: CASSAGPPSYNEQFF. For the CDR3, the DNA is TGTGCCAGTAGTGCAGGCCCCCCTTCCTACAATGAGCAGTTCTTC.

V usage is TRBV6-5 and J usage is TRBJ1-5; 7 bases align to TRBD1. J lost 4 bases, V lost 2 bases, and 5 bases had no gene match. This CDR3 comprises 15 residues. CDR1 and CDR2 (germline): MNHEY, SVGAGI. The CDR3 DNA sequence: TGTGCCAGCAGTTACCGACAGGGTTTGAATCAGCCCCAGCATTTT. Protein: CASSYRQGLNQPQHF.

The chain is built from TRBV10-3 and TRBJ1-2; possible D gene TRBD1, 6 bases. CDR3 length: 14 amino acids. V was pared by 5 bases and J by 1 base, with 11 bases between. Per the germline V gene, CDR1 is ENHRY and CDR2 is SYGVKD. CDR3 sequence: CAISFDRNNYGYTF. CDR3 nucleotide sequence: TGTGCCATCAGTTTTGACAGGAATAACTATGGCTACACCTTC.

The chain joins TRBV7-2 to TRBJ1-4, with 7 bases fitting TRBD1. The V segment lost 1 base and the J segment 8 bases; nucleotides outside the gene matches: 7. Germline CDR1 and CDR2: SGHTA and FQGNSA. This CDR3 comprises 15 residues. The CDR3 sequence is CASSLGAGGKEKLFF. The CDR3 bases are TGTGCCAGCAGCTTAGGTGCAGGGGGGAAGGAAAAACTGTTTTTT.

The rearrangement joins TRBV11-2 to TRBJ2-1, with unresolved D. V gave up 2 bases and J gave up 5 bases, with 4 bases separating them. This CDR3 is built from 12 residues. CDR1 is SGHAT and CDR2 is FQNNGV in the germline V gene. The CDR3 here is CASSLFDNEQFF. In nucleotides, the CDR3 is TGTGCCAGCAGCTTATTCGACAATGAGCAGTTCTTC.

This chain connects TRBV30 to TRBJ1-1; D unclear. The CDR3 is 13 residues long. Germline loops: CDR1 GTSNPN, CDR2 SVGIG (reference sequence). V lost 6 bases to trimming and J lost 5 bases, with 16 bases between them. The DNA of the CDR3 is TGTGCCTGCCTAGCCCCCACGGAGACTGAAGCTTTCTTT. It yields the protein CACLAPTETEAFF.

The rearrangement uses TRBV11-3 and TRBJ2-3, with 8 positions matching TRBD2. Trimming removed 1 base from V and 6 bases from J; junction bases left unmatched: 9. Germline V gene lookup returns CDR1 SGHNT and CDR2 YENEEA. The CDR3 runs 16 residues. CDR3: CASSLGLGGASDTQYF. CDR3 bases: TGTGCCAGCAGCTTAGGGCTCGGGGGGGCCAGTGATACGCAGTATTTT. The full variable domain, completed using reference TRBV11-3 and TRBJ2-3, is EAGVVQSPRYKIIEKKQPVAFWCNPISGHNTLYWYLQNLGQGPELLIRYENEEAVDDSQLPKDRFSAERLKGVDSTLKIQPAELGDSAVYLCASSLGLGGASDTQYFGPGTRLTVL.

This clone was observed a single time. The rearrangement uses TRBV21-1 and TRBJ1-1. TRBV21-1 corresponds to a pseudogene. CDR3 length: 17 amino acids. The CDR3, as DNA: TGTGCCAGCAACCCATGGGGCGGGGGGCGGATGAACACTGAAGCTTTCTTT. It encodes CASNPWGGGRMNTEAFF.

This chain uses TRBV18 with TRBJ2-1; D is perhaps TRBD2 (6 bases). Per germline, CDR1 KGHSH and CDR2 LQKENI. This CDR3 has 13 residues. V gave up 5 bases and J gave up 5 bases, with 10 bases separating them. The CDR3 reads CASSARRDNEQFF. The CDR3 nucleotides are TGTGCCAGCTCAGCGAGGAGGGACAATGAGCAGTTCTTC.

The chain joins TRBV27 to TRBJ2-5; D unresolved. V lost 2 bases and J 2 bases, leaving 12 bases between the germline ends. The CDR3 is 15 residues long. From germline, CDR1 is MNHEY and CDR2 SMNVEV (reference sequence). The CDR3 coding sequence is TGTGCCAGCAGTTTAAGTGGTATTGGACAAGAGACCCAGTACTTC. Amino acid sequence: CASSLSGIGQETQYF.

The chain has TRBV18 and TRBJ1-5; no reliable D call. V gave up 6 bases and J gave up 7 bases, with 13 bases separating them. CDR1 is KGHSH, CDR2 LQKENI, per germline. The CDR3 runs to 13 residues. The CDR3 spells CASSLGPDQPQHF. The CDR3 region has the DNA TGTGCCAGCTCCCTAGGTCCGGACCAGCCCCAGCATTTT.

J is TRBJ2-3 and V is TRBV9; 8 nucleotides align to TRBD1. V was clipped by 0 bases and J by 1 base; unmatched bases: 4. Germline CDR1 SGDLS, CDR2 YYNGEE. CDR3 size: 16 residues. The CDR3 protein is CASSVGQGQGTDTQYF. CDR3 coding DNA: TGTGCCAGCAGCGTAGGTCAGGGACAGGGCACAGATACGCAGTATTTT. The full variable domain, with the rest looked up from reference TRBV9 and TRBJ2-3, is DSGVTQTPKHLITATGQRVTLRCSPRSGDLSVYWYQQSLDQGLQFLIQYYNGEERAKGNILERFSAQQFPDLHSELNLSSLELGDSALYFCASSVGQGQGTDTQYFGPGTRLTVL.

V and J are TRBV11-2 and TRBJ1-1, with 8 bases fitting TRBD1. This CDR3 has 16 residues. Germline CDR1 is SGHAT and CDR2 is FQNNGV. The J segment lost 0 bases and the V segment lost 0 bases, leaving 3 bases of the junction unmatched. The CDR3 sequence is CASSLDRTGLNTEAFF. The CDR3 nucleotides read TGTGCCAGCAGCTTAGATCGGACAGGGCTGAACACTGAAGCTTTCTTT.

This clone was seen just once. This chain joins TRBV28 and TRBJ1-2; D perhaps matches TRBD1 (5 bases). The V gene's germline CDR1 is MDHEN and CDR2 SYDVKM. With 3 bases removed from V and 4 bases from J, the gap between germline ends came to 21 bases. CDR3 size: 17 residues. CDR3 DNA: TGTGCCAGCAGTTTGGTTCAGGGTCGGGCGGCTATCTATGGCTACACCTTC. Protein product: CASSLVQGRAAIYGYTF.